One and the same sample provided the 30 T cell receptor beta chains below, sequenced in a study of T cell clonality in common variable immunodeficiency. Study-level points and caveats: Fewer deletions and N-nucleotide insertions were reportedly seen in common variable immunodeficiency TCR beta sequences.

The antigens of these receptors remain unknown. The protocol was immunoSEQ multiplex PCR, while the TCRdb copy is restricted to in-frame clones and leaves out a portion. The specimen has about 42,000 clones, none found just once. Material: peripheral blood mononuclear cells. Every receptor here comes from a human donor with common variable immunodeficiency.

In this sample, this clone turned up a few times. Read data end 3 residues before the CDR3 end; the end is taken from the germline J gene. The chain links TRBV20-1 to TRBJ2-7; 11 bases align to TRBD2. The V gene's germline CDR1 is DFQATT and CDR2 SNEGSKA (reference sequence). The junction had 14 bases not matched to a gene; V was cut back by 6 bases and J by 4 bases. The length of the CDR3 is 16 residues. CDR3 DNA, as far as it was read: TGCAGTGCACTTAGCCCACTAGCGGGAGAAAGGTACGAG. Its protein is CSALSPLAGERYE. The entire CDR3 sequence reads CSALSPLAGERYEQYF.

Remarks on this clone: The missing CDR3 end, 3 residues past where the read stops, is filled in from the germline J gene. This chain links TRBV18 with TRBJ1-5; TRBD1 matches at 12 bases. The CDR3 is 15 residues long. Germline V gene data show CDR1 as KGHSH and CDR2 as LQKENI. The trim removed 5 bases at V and 6 bases at J, leaving 5 bases unmatched. The CDR3 protein is CASSTGTGGVQPQHF. Partial CDR3 DNA: TGTGCCAGCTCAACCGGGACAGGGGGCGTTCAGCCC.

Notes on this clone: The read ends 3 residues before the CDR3 terminus; that terminus is restored from the germline J gene. The chain joins TRBV6-2 or TRBV6-3 to TRBJ2-7, with 10 bases that match TRBD2. The ends lost 4 bases at V and 5 bases at J; junction bases unmatched: 11. Germline V gene data show CDR1 as MNHEY and CDR2 as SVGEGT. The CDR3 covers 16 residues. The CDR3 bases that were read are TGTGCCAGCAGTTCTAGCGGGAGAAGTTTTCTCCACGAG. It is translated as CASSSSGRSFLHE. The CDR3, in full, reads CASSSSGRSFLHEQYF.

This clone has more than one count but fewer than ten. The read ends 3 residues before the CDR3 terminus; that terminus is restored from the germline J gene. The V and J genes are TRBV2 and TRBJ1-2; 8 bases align to TRBD1. CDR1 SNHLY and CDR2 FYNNEI come from the germline V gene. The J segment lost 7 bases and the V segment lost 6 bases, leaving 10 bases of the junction unmatched. The CDR3 loop spans 14 amino acids. Here the CDR3 reads CASRGSGTGRGYTF. CDR3 bases read: TGTGCCAGCAGGGGAAGCGGGACAGGACGTGGC.

As concerns this clone: The read stops 3 residues short of the end of the CDR3; the missing end is completed from the germline J gene. The chain uses TRBV2 and TRBJ2-7, with a tentative D call TRBD1 (6 bases). Germline V gene data show CDR1 as SNHLY and CDR2 as FYNNEI. Trimming removed 6 bases from V and 5 bases from J, with 17 bases in between. The CDR3 is 14 amino acids. The chain's CDR3 is CASRDRTGNHEQYF. The DNA read from the CDR3 is TGTGCCAGCAGGGACCGCACAGGGAACCACGAG.

There are many counts of this clone. The missing CDR3 end, 3 residues past where the read stops, is filled in from the germline J gene. This chain connects TRBV29-1 to TRBJ1-2; TRBD1 aligns across 9 bases. Germline lookup yields CDR1 SQVTM and CDR2 ANQGSEA. The CDR3 runs 14 residues. CDR3 bases read: TGCAGCGTCGTCATGGGACAGGGATTGTTCGGC. This encodes CSVVMGQGLFG. The complete CDR3 reads CSVVMGQGLFGYTF.

Comments on this clone: The read finishes 3 residues shy of the CDR3 end, and the germline J gene is used to complete it. The chain couples TRBV7-3 to TRBJ2-2; perhaps TRBD2 as D (6 bases). Between the trimmed V and J ends, which lost 2 bases and 5 bases, there was a span of 9 bases. This CDR3 region has 14 residues. Germline V gene sequence: CDR1 SGHTA, CDR2 FQGTGA. CDR3 DNA, as far as it was read: TGTGCCAGCAGCTTATCGGGGAGGACCGGGGAG. It specifies CASSLSGRTGE. The CDR3 reads in full as CASSLSGRTGELFF.

Of note for this clone: The sequence runs out 3 residues before the end of the CDR3; the remainder is reconstructed from the germline J gene. The rearrangement joins TRBV19 to TRBJ1-1; D is possibly TRBD1 (5 bases). Deletions cut 5 bases from V and 5 bases from J, with 12 bases between. Germline V gene sequence: CDR1 LNHDA, CDR2 SQIVND (reference sequence). There are 13 residues in the CDR3. CDR3 bases read: TGTGCCAGTAGTTGGGGGGTCGGGACTGAA. Translated: CASSWGVGTE. The full CDR3 protein is CASSWGVGTEAFF.

This clone appeared a few times. Read sequence stops 3 residues before the CDR3 end, and the germline J gene provides the missing end. The chain employs TRBV2 and TRBJ1-2, with TRBD1 matching over 9 bases. The V gene's germline CDR1 is SNHLY and CDR2 FYNNEI. The CDR3 is made up of 14 amino acids. With 6 bases clipped from V and 6 bases from J, the junction kept 8 bases outside the gene matches. The sequenced part of the CDR3 DNA is TGTGCCAGCAGCCTTACGACAGGGGGGAATGGC. Translating gives CASSLTTGGNG. In full, the CDR3 reads CASSLTTGGNGYTF. Using reference TRBV2 and TRBJ1-2 for the parts outside the CDR3, the full variable domain is EPEVTQTPSHQVTQMGQEVILRCVPISNHLYFYWYRQILGQKVEFLVSFYNNEISEKSEIFDDQFSVERPDGSNFTLKIRSTKLEDSAMYFCASSLTTGGNGYTFGSGTRLTVV.

Worth noting for this clone: The CDR3 end is not reached by the read, which stops 3 residues before it; the germline J gene fills it in. V usage is TRBV5-1 and J usage is TRBJ2-7; 14 bases match TRBD2. The trim removed 4 bases at V and 3 bases at J, leaving 6 bases unmatched. The CDR3 has 16 residues. Germline assignment: CDR1 SGHRS and CDR2 YFSETQ. CDR3: CASSASGLAGVYEQYF. The covered CDR3 bases are TGCGCCAGCAGCGCCTCGGGACTAGCGGGAGTCTACGAG.

To note about this clone: The read comes to an end 3 residues before the CDR3 does, leaving the germline J gene to fill in the end. The chain uses TRBV19 and TRBJ2-7; 10 bases are a match to TRBD2. The V gene end was trimmed by 2 bases and the J gene end by 2 bases; junction bases not matched to a gene: 9. This CDR3 region has 17 residues. CDR1 LNHDA and CDR2 SQIVND come from the germline V gene (reference sequence). The sequenced CDR3 bases are TGTGCCAGTAGTATACTTGGCCAAGCGGGAGGGACCTACGAG. This encodes CASSILGQAGGTYE. The full CDR3 protein is CASSILGQAGGTYEQYF.

This clone was picked up many times. Sequencing ends 3 residues short of the CDR3 end; the germline J gene provides the rest. The chain couples TRBV2 to TRBJ2-3, with unresolved D. This CDR3 has 15 residues. Germline-derived CDR1 and CDR2 are SNHLY and FYNNEI. V gave up 6 bases and J gave up 2 bases, with 15 bases separating them. The CDR3 spells CASRFRLLNTDTQYF. CDR3 DNA (partial): TGTGCCAGCAGATTTAGACTTCTCAACACAGATACG.

Turning to this clone: The CDR3 end falls 3 residues outside the read, so it is completed with the germline J gene. The J gene is TRBJ1-4, the V gene TRBV7-9; tentatively, D is TRBD1 (5 bases). Trimming left V 5 bases short and J 8 bases short, with 18 bases between. The CDR3 totals 15 residues. Germline V gives CDR1 SEHNR, CDR2 FQNEAQ (reference sequence). CDR3 region: CASSPRAGLGEKLFF. CDR3 DNA, as far as it was read: TGTGCCAGCAGCCCTCGGGCAGGGCTGGGAGAAAAA.

This clone was counted ten times or more. The read terminates 3 residues before the CDR3 end, so the remaining end is supplied by the germline J gene. V and J are TRBV11-2 and TRBJ2-1; D not certain. Trimming removed 8 bases from V and 3 bases from J, with 5 bases in between. The CDR3 is made up of 11 amino acids. Germline V lookup: CDR1 SGHAT, CDR2 FQNNGV. CDR3 sequence: CASGSYNEQFF. The sequenced part of the CDR3 DNA is TGTGCCAGCGGCAGCTACAATGAG.

In this sample, this clone turned up many times. The read terminates 3 residues ahead of where the CDR3 ends, so the germline J gene completes it. The chain recombines TRBV20-1 with TRBJ2-7; 14 bases line up with TRBD2. The CDR3 is 14 residues long. V lost 6 bases to trimming and J lost 6 bases; unmatched junction nucleotides: 7. Germline V lookup: CDR1 DFQATT, CDR2 SNEGSKA (reference sequence). The CDR3 here is CSALPGLAGAEQYF. The part of the CDR3 DNA that was read is TGCAGTGCCCTTCCGGGACTAGCGGGAGCCGAG.

This clone was counted between two and nine times. The sequenced part of the CDR3 DNA is TGTGCCAGTAGTACCGGTAGATCTGGAAACACC. Its translation: CASSTGRSGNT. The CDR3 in its entirety is CASSTGRSGNTIYF. The chain has TRBV19 and TRBJ1-3; D ambiguous. Read coverage stops 3 residues before the CDR3 terminus; the germline J gene supplies the remainder. Germline V CDR1 and CDR2: LNHDA, SQIVND (reference sequence). V gave up 4 bases and J gave up 1 base, with 8 bases separating them. The CDR3 is 14 residues long.

In the case of this clone: The read stops 3 residues short of the end of the CDR3; the missing end is completed from the germline J gene. This sequence joins TRBV29-1 and TRBJ2-1, with D possibly being TRBD1 (6 bases). Germline-derived CDR1 and CDR2 are SQVTM and ANQGSEA. This CDR3 spans 14 amino acids. Trimming shortened V by 1 base and J by 6 bases, and 13 bases separated the two germline ends. CDR3 DNA, as far as it was read: TGCAGCGTTGAAGGGTGGGGGCTAGCCAATGAG. Protein product: CSVEGWGLANE. The complete CDR3 sequence is CSVEGWGLANEQFF.

This clone was counted many times. The missing CDR3 end, 3 residues past where the read stops, is filled in from the germline J gene. V gene TRBV2 combines with J gene TRBJ1-1; D gene uncertain. With 4 bases removed from V and 3 bases from J, the gap between germline ends came to 9 bases. The length of the CDR3 is 13 residues. The germline V gene encodes CDR1 SNHLY and CDR2 FYNNEI. CDR3 DNA (partial): TGTGCCAGCAGTGCAGAGCGAGACACTGAA. Amino acid sequence: CASSAERDTE. The entire CDR3 protein is CASSAERDTEAFF.

Turning to this clone: Read coverage stops 3 residues before the CDR3 terminus; the germline J gene supplies the remainder. The J gene is TRBJ2-1, the V gene TRBV18, with 8 nucleotides matching TRBD2. There are 14 residues in the CDR3. Germline trimming cut 4 bases from V and 6 bases from J; bases unmatched to any gene: 5. Per germline, CDR1 KGHSH and CDR2 LQKENI. CDR3 protein: CASSLAGTSNEQFF. The covered CDR3 bases are TGTGCCAGCTCACTCGCCGGGACTAGCAATGAG. Together with reference TRBV18 and TRBJ2-1, the CDR3 gives the full variable domain: NAGVMQNPRHLVRRRGQEARLRCSPMKGHSHVYWYRQLPEEGLKFMVYLQKENIIDESGMPKERFSAEFPKEGPSILRIQQVVRGDSAAYFCASSLAGTSNEQFFGPGTRLTVL.

Only a few counts were recorded for this clone. The read terminates 3 residues ahead of where the CDR3 ends, so the germline J gene completes it. The rearrangement links TRBV7-2 to TRBJ2-7; 7 bases are a match to TRBD2. Germline values: CDR1 SGHTA, CDR2 FQGNSA. After removal of 5 bases from V and 2 bases from J, the junction contained 9 bases not matched to a gene. The CDR3 covers 15 residues. CDR3 amino acids: CASSPSGESTYEQYF. Partial CDR3 DNA: TGTGCCAGCAGCCCGAGCGGGGAGAGTACCTACGAG.

At least ten counts were recorded for this clone. The sequenced CDR3 bases are TGCGCCAGCAGCTTGGCCCTGAGGGGAAAGGGCCTCTACGAG. Its protein is CASSLALRGKGLYE. The full CDR3 sequence reads CASSLALRGKGLYEQYF. This chain joins TRBV5-1 and TRBJ2-7; tentatively, D is TRBD1 or TRBD2 (5 bases each). The read is 3 residues too short to cover the CDR3 end, so that end is filled in from the germline J gene. V dropped 0 bases and J dropped 3 bases, with 19 bases sitting between them. Germline loops: CDR1 SGHRS, CDR2 YFSETQ. CDR3 size: 17 residues. The full variable domain, its missing parts supplied by reference TRBV5-1 and TRBJ2-7, is KAGVTQTPRYLIKTRGQQVTLSCSPISGHRSVSWYQQTPGQGLQFLFEYFSETQRNKGNFPGRFSGRQFSNSRSEMNVSTLELGDSALYLCASSLALRGKGLYEQYFGPGTRLTVT.

Details on this clone: The read halts 3 residues ahead of the CDR3 end, with the missing end drawn from the germline J gene. The V and J genes are TRBV7-3 and TRBJ2-3; 7 bases align to TRBD2. The germline gives CDR1 SGHTA, CDR2 FQGTGA. The CDR3 has 15 residues. With 5 bases clipped from V and 2 bases from J, the junction kept 7 bases outside the gene matches. The CDR3 reads CASSPTAGLTDTQYF. The sequenced part of the CDR3 DNA is TGTGCCAGCAGCCCAACAGCGGGGCTCACAGATACG.

In this sample, this clone turned up many times. The read finishes 3 residues shy of the CDR3 end, and the germline J gene is used to complete it. The J gene is TRBJ2-3, the V gene TRBV5-1; perhaps TRBD1 as D (5 bases). CDR1 is SGHRS and CDR2 is YFSETQ in the germline V gene. Trimming took off 0 bases at V and 0 bases at J, with 8 bases between the two ends. The CDR3 runs to 15 residues. The CDR3 here is CASSLGDRSTDTQYF. CDR3 DNA, as far as it was read: TGCGCCAGCAGCTTGGGTGACAGAAGCACAGATACG.

On this clone itself: The read terminates 3 residues ahead of where the CDR3 ends, so the germline J gene completes it. The rearrangement joins TRBV7-2 to TRBJ1-6, with D possibly matching TRBD1 (6 bases). CDR1 is SGHTA, CDR2 FQGNSA, per germline. Deletions cut 2 bases from V and 7 bases from J, with 12 bases between. CDR3 length: 15 amino acids. CDR3 DNA (partial): TGTGCCAGCAGCTTAAGAACAGGGAACAATTCACCC. Translating gives CASSLRTGNNSP. In full, the CDR3 reads CASSLRTGNNSPLHF.

This clone was observed many times. The CDR3 end is not reached by the read, which stops 3 residues before it; the germline J gene fills it in. This rearrangement joins TRBV29-1 to TRBJ1-2; D is ambiguous. The CDR3 consists of 12 residues. V was pared by 7 bases and J by 5 bases, with 14 bases between. From germline, CDR1 is SQVTM and CDR2 ANQGSEA. Partial CDR3 DNA: TGCAGCGCCGAGGGCCAGGAATATGGC. Translated, it gives CSAEGQEYG. The full CDR3 sequence reads CSAEGQEYGYTF.

This clone has ten or more counts. The CDR3 end lies 3 residues beyond the end of the read and is filled in from the germline J gene. The rearrangement joins TRBV5-1 to TRBJ2-5, with D perhaps TRBD1 (6 bases). Germline loops: CDR1 SGHRS, CDR2 YFSETQ. V was clipped by 4 bases and J by 5 bases, with 12 bases between them. This CDR3 comprises 13 residues. CDR3 bases read: TGCGCCAGCAGCGGGGGCTGGGCCGAGACC. This sequence encodes CASSGGWAET. The whole CDR3 sequence reads CASSGGWAETQYF.

This clone showed up just a few times. The CDR3 end is not reached by the read, which stops 3 residues before it; the germline J gene fills it in. This chain joins TRBV6-2 or TRBV6-3 and TRBJ1-2; TRBD1 matches 10 bases. This CDR3 has 12 amino acids. Germline CDR1 MNHEY, CDR2 SVGEGT. Trimming cost V 10 bases and J 5 bases; bases outside gene matches: 4. The CDR3 sequence: CATLDRGYGYTF. The DNA read from the CDR3 is TGTGCCACCCTGGACAGGGGGTATGGC.

At least ten counts were recorded for this clone. CDR3 DNA, as far as it was read: TGTGCCAGCAGTCTCACCGGGACAGGGGGCGGTTCACCC. Amino acids: CASSLTGTGGGSP. The complete CDR3 sequence is CASSLTGTGGGSPLHF. The chain couples TRBV28 to TRBJ1-6, with TRBD1 identical over 12 bases. The read ends 3 residues shy of where the CDR3 ends; the end is completed using the germline J gene. V lost 5 bases, J lost 9 bases, and 8 bases stayed unmatched. Germline CDR1 MDHEN, CDR2 SYDVKM. The length of the CDR3 is 16 residues.

This clone was seen ten or more times. From the germline J gene comes the end of the CDR3, since the read stops 3 residues before it. The chain links TRBV18 to TRBJ1-1; D possibly corresponds to TRBD1 (5 bases). The CDR3 contains 13 residues. Trimming cost V 8 bases and J 2 bases, with 12 bases left between them. Per germline, CDR1 KGHSH and CDR2 LQKENI. The CDR3 spells CASGGGLNTEAFF. CDR3 DNA (partial): TGTGCCAGCGGGGGGGGTCTCAACACTGAA. Full variable domain (outside the CDR3, taken from reference TRBV18 and TRBJ1-1): NAGVMQNPRHLVRRRGQEARLRCSPMKGHSHVYWYRQLPEEGLKFMVYLQKENIIDESGMPKERFSAEFPKEGPSILRIQQVVRGDSAAYFCASGGGLNTEAFFGQGTRLTVV.

This clone has a count of ten or more. The observed sequence ends 3 residues before the CDR3 terminus, with the missing tail filled in from the germline J gene. The chain is built from TRBV20-1 and TRBJ2-5; D is unresolved. This CDR3 is built from 11 residues. Between the trimmed V and J ends, which lost 2 bases and 3 bases, there was a span of 4 bases. In germline, CDR1 is DFQATT, CDR2 SNEGSKA (reference sequence). The sequenced part of the CDR3 DNA is TGCAGTGCTAGACCCGAAGAGACC. Translation: CSARPEET. The CDR3 as a whole reads CSARPEETQYF.